This TCR beta chain was identified during a study of blood T cells in healthy people across ages. Then a second PCR, running about 6 to 11 cycles, was carried out with a sample-barcoded 5' primer and a J-beta primer mix. Unique molecular identifiers of 12 random nucleotides labeled each cDNA. Per sample, CDR3-containing paired-end reads numbered at least 2.5 million. TCRdb redid the calling of the 5' RACE reads with MiXCR, one entry per CDR3 protein. This sample has hundreds of thousands of distinct CDR3 sequences; around 43% occur once, and the top ten carry around 32%. Deletions cut 1 base from V and 3 bases from J, with 11 bases between. CDR1 SGHKS and CDR2 YYEKEE come from the germline V gene (reference sequence). This CDR3 has 15 residues.

V gene TRBV5-5 combines with J gene TRBJ2-1; D is undetermined. This receptor was taken from a man older than 75 in good health. Sample: blood. The CDR3 here is CASSLQSTDYNEQFF. The CDR3 DNA reads as TGTGCCAGCAGCTTGCAGTCTACAGACTACAATGAGCAGTTCTTC.